The sequence of this T cell receptor (beta chain) was determined in a study of OX40 agonist ivuxolimab in advanced cancers. In the study overall: Ivuxolimab was an agonistic, fully human IgG2 monoclonal antibody directed against OX40 (CD134), a costimulatory receptor. Intravenous ivuxolimab was administered to patients every 2 weeks at six dose levels: 0.01, 0.1, 0.3, 1.5, 3 and 10 mg/kg. Of the approximately 53 patients in dose escalation, about 20 had hepatocellular carcinoma, about 15 had melanoma, 9 had renal cell carcinoma and 9 had head and neck cancer. A male proportion of 75% to 85% and a mean age of about 60 years, ranging from roughly 23 to 90, were recorded for the dose-escalation cohort. Prior anti-PD-1, anti-PD-L1 or anti-CTLA-4 therapy was permitted, and approximately 39% of dose-escalation patients had received checkpoint inhibitors. Three dose-escalation patients achieved partial responses, one with hepatocellular carcinoma and two with cutaneous melanoma. Peripheral TCRbeta sequencing was intended to test whether TCR sequence diversity was altered and clonal T-cell expansion was caused by ivuxolimab. The paper reports the monotherapy dose-escalation portion (N of about 47 patients) of the phase I ivuxolimab trial.

Broad study findings and their caveats: After ivuxolimab, CD8+ T cells had more expanded clones than CD4+ T cells on average. Clonal expansion of both CD4+ and CD8+ blood T cells was observed from baseline to week 6 at doses 0.1 to 3.0 mg/kg. The antigen specificity of the peripheral T cells that underwent clonal expansion was not determined. Low levels of normalized T-cell clonal expansion were also seen in some patients who did not respond. In the 0.1-3.0 mg/kg groups, partial responders were among the patients with the lowest normalized peripheral clonal expansion, particularly in CD8+ T cells.

For CDR1 and CDR2, the germline V gene lists ENHRY and SYGVKD. Its CDR3 holds 13 amino acids, cysteine through phenylalanine. The read is trimmed to its CDR3 DNA, 39 bases read in frame from base 1. V loses 5 bases, J loses 1 base, and the germline ends lie 8 bases apart. Genomic DNA was isolated from the sorted cells so that the TCRbeta CDR3 region could be sequenced. TCRbeta CDR3 regions were sequenced using the immunoSEQ Assay. Here the immuneACCESS table is served through TCRdb, limited to in-frame sequences with V and J called. Missing clones are a known gap in these copies; in checked studies unresolved V genes cover under half, and the rest lacks a known reason. Within this sample are some 9,800 clones, with less than 75% of them counted one time only. Roughly a quarter of the sample rests with the top ten. The trial excluded patients who had a history of autoimmune disease or who were on systemic immunosuppression. Peripheral blood for TCR sequencing was collected from all dose cohorts at baseline, on cycle 4 day 1, and on cycle 7 day 1. The samples were taken from a phase I, first-in-human, multicenter, open-label dose-escalation trial of ivuxolimab. Adults with locally advanced or metastatic head and neck squamous cell, hepatocellular, melanoma or renal cell carcinoma were enrolled in the trial. Before TCR sequencing, CD4+ T cells and CD8+ T cells were sorted from peripheral blood as separate populations.

In the case of this clone: No antigen is known for it. Base quality data are lacking; no much larger clone is found one base away.

The chain links TRBV10-3 with TRBJ2-5, with no confident D gene call. The TCR sequence derives from an adult with an advanced solid tumor such as melanoma, head and neck, liver or kidney cancer. Specimen: CD4+ or CD8+ T cells sorted from blood, collected in a trial of the OX40 agonist ivuxolimab. CDR3 reads: CAISLTSQETQYF. The DNA sequence is given as TGTGCCATCAGTCTTACAAGCCAAGAGACCCAGTACTTC.